Below are 14 T cell receptor beta chains sequenced from a single sample in a study of T cells in Graves' hyperthyroidism and ophthalmopathy. Authors of the study amplified TCR beta CDR3 regions from RNA transcripts. The primer set for the first-round RT-PCR of the TCR CDR3 was HTBI. A single record per CDR3 protein comes from TCRdb applying MiXCR to the multiplex PCR reads. The sample records around 520,000 distinct CDR3 sequences, around 15% being singletons. What was sequenced was blood. The receptor set was obtained from a woman in her thirties or forties with Graves' hyperthyroidism.

This chain uses TRBV5-1 with TRBJ2-5; the match to TRBD2 covers 9 bases. The junction had 5 bases not matched to a gene; V was cut back by 1 base and J by 1 base. Germline loops: CDR1 SGHRS, CDR2 YFSETQ. This CDR3 is built from 16 residues. The CDR3 sequence is CASSLSPSGTQETQYF. The CDR3 nucleotides are TGCGCCAGCAGCTTGAGCCCTAGCGGGACCCAAGAGACCCAGTACTTC.

This clonotype appeared a few times. This chain joins TRBV7-9 and TRBJ2-3, with 10 bases identical to TRBD1. Per germline, CDR1 SEHNR and CDR2 FQNEAQ (reference sequence). V dropped 5 bases and J dropped 4; count of bases not matched to a gene: 6. This CDR3 region has 15 residues. The CDR3 reads CASSLTGGAADTQYF. The DNA of the CDR3 is TGTGCCAGCAGCCTGACAGGGGGCGCGGCAGATACGCAGTATTTT. Full variable domain (rest looked up from reference TRBV7-9 and TRBJ2-3): DTGVSQNPRHKITKRGQNVTFRCDPISEHNRLYWYRQTLGQGPEFLTYFQNEAQLEKSRLLSDRFSAERPKGSFSTLEIQRTEQGDSAMYLCASSLTGGAADTQYFGPGTRLTVL.

This clonotype occurred many times. The chain carries TRBV29-1 and TRBJ2-7; TRBD1 is a possible D gene (6 bases). Looked up from germline, CDR1 is SQVTM and CDR2 is ANQGSEA. Trimming removed 7 bases from V and 2 bases from J, with 12 bases in between. This CDR3 region has 12 residues. CDR3 amino acids: CSGRDTAYEQYF. Here the CDR3 DNA reads TGCAGCGGACGGGACACCGCCTACGAGCAGTACTTC.

The chain has TRBV7-9 and TRBJ2-7, with 7 bases matching TRBD2. Per germline, CDR1 SEHNR and CDR2 FQNEAQ (reference sequence). The CDR3 sequence is 17 residues long. After removal of 5 bases from V and 2 bases from J, the junction contained 15 bases not matched to a gene. The CDR3 DNA follows: TGTGCCAGCAGCCCCCCGTCGGCGGGAGAGATCCCCTACGAGCAGTACTTC. It specifies CASSPPSAGEIPYEQYF. The variable domain in full, completed from reference TRBV7-9 and TRBJ2-7, reads DTGVSQNPRHKITKRGQNVTFRCDPISEHNRLYWYRQTLGQGPEFLTYFQNEAQLEKSRLLSDRFSAERPKGSFSTLEIQRTEQGDSAMYLCASSPPSAGEIPYEQYFGPGTRLTVT.

This clonotype was observed many times. DNA of the CDR3: TGTGCCAGCAGGACAGGGGGCGTAGGAGATACGCAGTATTTT. It specifies CASRTGGVGDTQYF. The chain combines TRBV7-2 with TRBJ2-3, with 10 bases that match TRBD1. J lost 5 bases, V lost 6 bases, and 5 bases had no gene match. This CDR3 comprises 14 residues. The germline gives CDR1 SGHTA, CDR2 FQGNSA.

In its sample, this clonotype was seen many times. The chain is built from TRBV12-3 or TRBV12-4 and TRBJ1-5; tentatively, D is TRBD1 (5 bases). This CDR3 has 16 amino acids. V lost 0 bases, J lost 7 bases, and 16 bases lay in between. DNA for the CDR3: TGTGCCAGCAGTTTAGCGGGCAGGGAAGGTGAACAGCCCCAGCATTTT. Its protein product is CASSLAGREGEQPQHF.

This clonotype was seen at least ten times. V gene TRBV27 combines with J gene TRBJ2-7; D is undetermined. Per germline, CDR1 MNHEY and CDR2 SMNVEV (reference sequence). The ends were cut back, 4 bases at V and 0 bases at J, with 16 bases in the middle. The CDR3 has 16 amino acids. The CDR3 protein is CASSSRAERVSYEQYF. CDR3 nucleotide sequence: TGTGCCAGCAGTTCCCGCGCGGAGCGAGTCTCCTACGAGCAGTACTTC.

This clonotype was counted at least ten times. The genes are TRBV12-3 or TRBV12-4 and TRBJ2-3; TRBD2 aligns across 7 bases. The CDR3 contains 13 residues. V lost 7 bases and J lost 2; bases outside the gene matches: 3. The CDR3 spells CASTSGITDTQYF. DNA of the CDR3: TGTGCCAGCACTAGCGGCATCACAGATACGCAGTATTTT.

The rearrangement links TRBV2 to TRBJ2-7; D remains unclear. This CDR3 has 14 residues. The V gene lost 0 bases and the J gene lost 0 bases, with 6 bases spanning the gap. Germline V gene lookup returns CDR1 SNHLY and CDR2 FYNNEI. CDR3 residues: CASSEARSSYEQYF. The CDR3 DNA is TGTGCCAGCAGTGAAGCTAGGAGCTCCTACGAGCAGTACTTC.

This clonotype has just a few counts. V gene TRBV12-3 or TRBV12-4 combines with J gene TRBJ2-7; 7 bases line up with TRBD2. There are 15 residues in the CDR3. The J segment lost 5 bases and the V segment lost 4 bases, leaving 11 bases of the junction unmatched. CDR3 in DNA: TGTGCCAGCAGTTCCCCCGGGACTACGTATAACGAGCAGTACTTC. As protein: CASSSPGTTYNEQYF.

The rearrangement joins TRBV5-1 to TRBJ2-5, with D possibly matching TRBD2 (6 bases). The length of the CDR3 is 14 residues. Germline CDR1 reads SGHRS; CDR2 reads YFSETQ. V was trimmed by 5 bases and J by 3 bases, leaving 14 bases between them. DNA for the CDR3: TGCGCCAGCAGTCCCGGGTGGGGGGAAGAGACCCAGTACTTC. It codes for CASSPGWGEETQYF.

The chain links TRBV9 to TRBJ1-2; 8 bases map to TRBD1. Trimming cost V 3 bases and J 7 bases; bases outside gene matches: 2. The V gene's germline CDR1 is SGDLS and CDR2 YYNGEE. CDR3 length: 12 residues. This CDR3 reads CASSGDRGGYTF. The CDR3 coding sequence is TGTGCCAGCAGCGGCGACAGGGGTGGCTACACCTTC.

In its sample, this clonotype was seen many times. This chain uses TRBV3-1 with TRBJ2-7; D perhaps matches TRBD2 (5 bases). Germline V gene sequence: CDR1 LGHDT, CDR2 YNNKEL (reference sequence). V lost 0 bases to trimming and J lost 2 bases, with 11 bases between them. The CDR3 is 15 residues long. The DNA for the CDR3 is TGTGCCAGCAGCCAAGAGTATAGCGTTACCTACGAGCAGTACTTC. Its translation is CASSQEYSVTYEQYF.

This clonotype was detected many times. This rearrangement joins TRBV29-1 to TRBJ2-1; the D gene could be TRBD1 or TRBD2 (5 bases each). Germline V gene lookup returns CDR1 SQVTM and CDR2 ANQGSEA. The CDR3 loop spans 15 amino acids. V gave up 3 bases and J gave up 0 bases, with 12 bases separating them. The CDR3 loop reads CSVDPGHSSYNEQFF. CDR3 bases: TGCAGCGTTGATCCGGGGCACAGCTCCTACAATGAGCAGTTCTTC.